Below are 26 T cell receptor beta chains sequenced from a single sample in a study of T cell repertoires in cytomegalovirus infection. TCRdb processed the reads anew with MiXCR; each CDR3 protein has one entry. The table shows around 450,000 distinct CDR3 sequences, with 31% occurring only once. The material sequenced was PBMCs. These TCRs come from a human donor in good health (CMV status not recorded). Some clones in this sample may be carry-over from other donors' samples.

This clonotype was seen ten or more times. The rearrangement uses TRBV7-2 and TRBJ1-4; D uncertain. The CDR3 has 17 amino acids. Trimming took 1 base from V and 5 from J, leaving 17 bases between them. Germline CDR1 and CDR2: SGHTA and FQGNSA. In DNA, the CDR3 is TGTGCCAGCAGCTTAGAGCCCGCGGTCAAGGGAAATGAAAAACTGTTTTTT. Its translation: CASSLEPAVKGNEKLFF.

This clonotype appeared a few times. The rearrangement links TRBV6-1 to TRBJ2-7; TRBD1 aligns across 9 bases. Germline V lookup: CDR1 MNHNS, CDR2 SASEGT. The CDR3 covers 15 residues. J gave up 6 bases and V 5 bases, and 11 bases lay outside the gene matches. The CDR3 protein is CASSQQGAIVGEQYF. Here the CDR3 DNA reads TGTGCCAGCAGTCAACAGGGGGCAATAGTCGGCGAGCAGTACTTC.

This clonotype was observed a few times. This chain connects TRBV4-1 to TRBJ2-7; D uncertain. CDR1 MGHRA and CDR2 YSYEKL come from the germline V gene. The CDR3 covers 13 residues. Trimming cost V 5 bases and J 6 bases, with 14 bases left between them. DNA for the CDR3: TGCGCCAGCAGCAGTATCAGTTCGAGCGAGCAGTACTTC. Translating gives CASSSISSSEQYF.

Points on this clonotype: This may be a read error, as it is one base from a much larger clone. The chain combines TRBV7-2 with TRBJ1-2; D call uncertain. With 2 bases removed from V and 2 bases from J, the gap between germline ends came to 15 bases. This CDR3 comprises 16 residues. Per the germline V gene, CDR1 is SGHTA and CDR2 is FQGNSA. The CDR3 DNA sequence: TGTGCCAGCAGCTTACGAACCCCTATCAACAACTATGGCTACACCTTC. Its translation: CASSLRTPINNYGYTF.

V and J are TRBV6-1 and TRBJ2-7; 7 bases line up with TRBD1. The CDR3 is 15 amino acids. Trimming at V came to 2 bases and at J to 2 bases, leaving 6 bases not matched to a gene. Germline loops: CDR1 MNHNS, CDR2 SASEGT. In DNA, the CDR3 is TGTGCCAGCAGTGAACCGGGACAGCCGGCCTACGAGCAGTACTTC. Translating it yields CASSEPGQPAYEQYF.

The genes are TRBV10-3 and TRBJ2-4; 7 bases line up with TRBD2. V lost 10 bases and J lost 0; bases outside the gene matches: 12. This CDR3 has 16 residues. CDR1 and CDR2 from the germline V gene are ENHRY and SYGVKD. CDR3 loop: CASIVLGGGAKNIQYF. The DNA of the CDR3 is TGTGCCAGCATTGTCCTGGGGGGGGGAGCCAAAAACATTCAGTACTTC.

This chain connects TRBV6-2 or TRBV6-3 to TRBJ1-5; D gene unclear. Trimming removed 8 bases at V and 7 bases at J, with 12 bases between. CDR1 and CDR2 (germline): MNHEY, SVGEGT. The CDR3 covers 12 residues. Here the CDR3 reads CASQHLSQPQHF. CDR3 nucleotide sequence: TGTGCCAGCCAACATCTCTCCCAGCCCCAGCATTTT.

The sample holds a few counts of this clonotype. The chain joins TRBV6-1 to TRBJ1-1; perhaps TRBD1 as D (5 bases). Germline V gene lookup returns CDR1 MNHNS and CDR2 SASEGT. The CDR3 extends over 15 amino acids. The germline V and J ends were trimmed by 6 bases and 1 base, with 15 bases remaining between them. CDR3 sequence (DNA): TGTGCCAGCAGGCCTCCGGGACCCAGGAACACTGAAGCTTTCTTT. Its protein is CASRPPGPRNTEAFF.

This clonotype appeared many times. J is TRBJ1-1 and V is TRBV6-5, with 7 bases lining up with TRBD1. The length of the CDR3 is 14 residues. Germline-derived CDR1 and CDR2 are MNHEY and SVGAGI. Unmatched junction bases numbered 0, after V lost 2 bases and J lost 0 bases. CDR3 sequence reads: CASSYQGVNTEAFF. DNA of the CDR3: TGTGCCAGCAGTTACCAGGGGGTGAACACTGAAGCTTTCTTT.

The rearrangement uses TRBV20-1 and TRBJ2-2; 9 positions agree with TRBD2. V dropped 3 bases and J dropped 2; count of bases not matched to a gene: 4. CDR3 length equals 15 residues. Germline-derived CDR1 and CDR2 are DFQATT and SNEGSKA (reference sequence). CDR3 region: CSASPLAGNTGELFF. The CDR3 region has the DNA TGCAGTGCTAGCCCACTAGCGGGCAACACCGGGGAGCTGTTTTTT.

The sample holds many counts of this clonotype. At one end, the junction sequence differs from germline, possibly due to a read error. The chain carries TRBV7-8 and TRBJ1-2; D is perhaps TRBD1 (5 bases). The CDR3 is 13 residues long. Germline V gene data show CDR1 as SGHVS and CDR2 as FQNEAQ. The CDR3 DNA reads as TGTGCCAGCAGCTCCCAGGGTAACCATGGCTACACCTTC. It is translated as CASSSQGNHGYTF.

This clonotype was seen a few times. The chain employs TRBV19 and TRBJ1-3; D unclear. V dropped 0 bases and J dropped 0 bases, with 15 bases sitting between them. The CDR3 is 18 residues long. Germline V gene lookup returns CDR1 LNHDA and CDR2 SQIVND (reference sequence). The CDR3 is CASSIDLHSGNSGNTIYF. DNA of the CDR3: TGTGCCAGTAGTATAGATCTGCACAGCGGAAACTCTGGAAACACCATATATTTT.

This clonotype was seen at least ten times. The chain employs TRBV12-3 or TRBV12-4 and TRBJ1-5; D gene uncertain. The CDR3 spans 15 residues. Trimming pared 6 bases from V and 0 bases from J, leaving 12 bases between. CDR3 coding DNA: TGTGCCAGCAGGGAAGGAGGGAGTAGCAATCAGCCCCAGCATTTT. This encodes CASREGGSSNQPQHF.

The sample holds a few counts of this clonotype. The chain carries TRBV10-3 and TRBJ2-1, with 8 bases identical to TRBD1. Unmatched junction bases numbered 9, after V lost 4 bases and J lost 10 bases. This CDR3 comprises 14 residues. Germline values: CDR1 ENHRY, CDR2 SYGVKD. CDR3 DNA: TGTGCCATCAGTGGAATAAACCAGGGGGCCGAGCAGTTCTTC. This codes for CAISGINQGAEQFF.

This chain uses TRBV29-1 with TRBJ1-2; TRBD1 matches 10 bases. This CDR3 is 13 amino acids long. V shed 6 bases, J shed 7 bases, and the junction held 8 bases outside the gene matches. Germline-derived CDR1 and CDR2 are SQVTM and ANQGSEA. CDR3 sequence reads: CSVPTGGKGGYTF. CDR3 DNA: TGCAGCGTCCCGACAGGGGGCAAGGGTGGCTACACCTTC.

V is TRBV28 and J is TRBJ2-5; TRBD2 agrees at 12 bases. The trim removed 2 bases at V and 5 bases at J, leaving 6 bases unmatched. Looked up from germline, CDR1 is MDHEN and CDR2 is SYDVKM. The CDR3 has 16 amino acids. CDR3 loop: CASSLGLAGGLETQYF. The CDR3 bases are TGTGCCAGCAGTTTAGGGCTAGCGGGGGGGCTGGAGACCCAGTACTTC.

This clonotype showed up many times. J is TRBJ2-7 and V is TRBV7-6; 7 positions agree with TRBD1. Trimming removed 6 bases from V and 2 bases from J; junction bases left unmatched: 10. The CDR3 length is 15 residues. Germline V gene sequence: CDR1 SGHVS, CDR2 FNYEAQ. DNA of the CDR3: TGTGCCAGCAGTCCTATTCCGGGACAGACCTACGAGCAGTACTTC. Its translation: CASSPIPGQTYEQYF.

This clonotype was observed a handful of times. The J gene is TRBJ1-2, the V gene TRBV28, with TRBD1 identical over 7 bases. The CDR3 length is 15 residues. V was pared by 5 bases and J by 4 bases, with 10 bases of the junction left unmatched. Looked up from germline, CDR1 is MDHEN and CDR2 is SYDVKM. The CDR3 bases are TGTGCCAGCAGTCCCGCTGACAGGGTGTCCTATGGCTACACCTTC. Translated, it gives CASSPADRVSYGYTF.

This clonotype showed up many times. Written as DNA, the CDR3 is TGTGCCAGCAGCTCGCCCCGGGACATCTCCTCTGGGGCCAACGTCCTGACTTTC. Its protein product is CASSSPRDISSGANVLTF. This chain joins TRBV7-2 and TRBJ2-6; D possibly corresponds to TRBD1 (6 bases). The CDR3 sequence is 18 residues long. The V end lost 4 bases, the J end lost 0 bases, and 16 bases lay between the germline ends. Germline V gene sequence: CDR1 SGHTA, CDR2 FQGNSA.

This clonotype was seen ten or more times. This chain uses TRBV7-2 with TRBJ1-2; 7 nucleotides agree with TRBD1. This CDR3 region has 18 residues. V lost 5 bases and J lost 3; bases outside the gene matches: 18. CDR1 is SGHTA, CDR2 FQGNSA, per germline. The CDR3 bases are TGTGCCAGCAGCCCAAGTGCAGGGGGTGCAAATCGAGACTATGGCTACACCTTC. The encoded protein is CASSPSAGGANRDYGYTF. The full variable domain, its missing parts supplied by reference TRBV7-2 and TRBJ1-2, is GAGVSQSPSNKVTEKGKDVELRCDPISGHTALYWYRQSLGQGLEFLIYFQGNSAPDKSGLPSDRFSAERTGGSVSTLTIQRTQQEDSAVYLCASSPSAGGANRDYGYTFGSGTRLTVV.

The rearrangement uses TRBV24-1 and TRBJ1-1; TRBD1 matches 7 bases. The V segment lost 2 bases and the J segment 1 base; nucleotides outside the gene matches: 3. Germline CDR1 KGHDR, CDR2 SFDVKD. The CDR3 extends over 15 amino acids. CDR3 sequence: CATSDSRQGNTEAFF. The CDR3 DNA reads TGTGCCACCAGTGATTCTAGACAGGGGAACACTGAAGCTTTCTTT.

This clonotype was detected a few times. The CDR3 loop is CASSYYRGGTEAFF. The CDR3 coding sequence is TGTGCCAGCAGTTACTACAGGGGGGGGACTGAAGCTTTCTTT. The J gene is TRBJ1-1, the V gene TRBV6-5; TRBD1 matches at 8 bases. The germline V gene encodes CDR1 MNHEY and CDR2 SVGAGI. V lost 1 base to trimming and J lost 5 bases; unmatched junction nucleotides: 3. The CDR3 totals 14 residues.

With regard to this clonotype: A much larger clone differs from this one at a single base, so this may be a read error. Since the CDR3 does not end with the conserved phenylalanine or tryptophan, this likely comes from a read error. This chain links TRBV7-9 with TRBJ2-5; TRBD1 might be the D (5 bases). V was trimmed by 5 bases and J by 5 bases, leaving 12 bases between them. The CDR3 has 13 amino acids. CDR1 and CDR2 (germline): SEHNR, FQNEAQ (reference sequence). In DNA form, the CDR3 reads TGTGCCAGCAGCGCCAGGGCATGGGAGACCCAGTACTTA. Its protein product is CASSARAWETQYL.

This rearrangement joins TRBV29-1 to TRBJ2-7; TRBD1 agrees at 12 bases. Trimming at V came to 6 bases and at J to 6 bases, leaving 6 bases not matched to a gene. The CDR3 consists of 13 residues. Germline lookup yields CDR1 SQVTM and CDR2 ANQGSEA. CDR3 in amino acids: CSVAGTGGFEQYF. As DNA, the CDR3 is TGCAGCGTAGCCGGGACAGGGGGCTTCGAGCAGTACTTC.

This clonotype was seen just once. The chain recombines TRBV11-2 with TRBJ1-2; D is possibly TRBD1 (5 bases). This CDR3 has 14 residues. Germline CDR1 is SGHAT and CDR2 is FQNNGV. Trimming took off 2 bases at V and 8 bases at J, with 15 bases between the two ends. This CDR3 is CASSLKQAIRGYTF. The CDR3 coding sequence is TGTGCCAGCAGCTTAAAACAGGCAATCAGAGGCTACACCTTC.

For this clonotype: A clone one base away is much larger, so this may be a read error. The chain is built from TRBV7-8 and TRBJ2-5; 9 nucleotides line up with TRBD1. V shed 5 bases, J shed 5 bases, and the junction held 6 bases outside the gene matches. The CDR3 runs to 14 residues. Germline CDR1 reads SGHVS; CDR2 reads FQNEAQ. The CDR3 is CASSHGTGTETQYF. DNA of the CDR3: TGTGCCAGCAGCCACGGGACAGGGACGGAGACCCAGTACTTC.